This is a list of T cell receptor beta chains from one sample in a study of CD8 T cells in ankylosing spondylitis. From the 5' RACE reads, TCRdb called clonotypes with MiXCR, one entry per CDR3 protein. Of fewer than 200,000 distinct CDR3 sequences in the sample, approximately 16% were seen once. The sequenced sample was blood, either unsorted or a sorted T cell fraction (not recorded which). The receptors come from a male donor with ankylosing spondylitis or in good health (not recorded which). CDR3s include the opening cysteine and the closing phenylalanine or tryptophan. Each record gives: CDR3 protein, J gene, V gene.

CASSFGQYNEQFF	TRBJ2-1	TRBV12-3/TRBV12-4
CASSPYQSTDTQYF	TRBJ2-3	TRBV27
CASSTFQGAHEQYF	TRBJ2-7	TRBV5-1
CASSLAGVGTEAFF	TRBJ1-1	TRBV5-1
CASSEDRSSYNEQFF	TRBJ2-1	TRBV10-1
CASSADRGSQPQHF	TRBJ1-5	TRBV19
CAISESTPAGEPQHF	TRBJ1-5	TRBV10-3
CASGRTSREKLFF	TRBJ1-4	TRBV28
CSANLPAGNTEAFF	TRBJ1-1	TRBV20-1
CSVARGSDTEAFF	TRBJ1-1	TRBV29-1
CASSGGGLRVVQPQHF	TRBJ1-5	TRBV12-3/TRBV12-4
CSVETGGYGYTF	TRBJ1-2	TRBV29-1
CASSPGTGSLVEGDEKLFF	TRBJ1-4	TRBV27
CASSWTGTTYEQYF	TRBJ2-7	TRBV5-1
CSVDWSGYGYTF	TRBJ1-2	TRBV29-1
CASSLAAGQGSTDTQYF	TRBJ2-3	TRBV5-1
CASSGTSDGEQFF	TRBJ2-1	TRBV6-1
CASNVAGYQETQYF	TRBJ2-5	TRBV10-2
CASSRTGRVHF	TRBJ2-3	TRBV3-1
CSVEVWAGGKNIQYF	TRBJ2-4	TRBV29-1
CASSPYRGQAEQFF	TRBJ2-1	TRBV28
CAISESGGASNQPQHF	TRBJ1-5	TRBV10-3
CASSSRDSYYEQYF	TRBJ2-7	TRBV5-1